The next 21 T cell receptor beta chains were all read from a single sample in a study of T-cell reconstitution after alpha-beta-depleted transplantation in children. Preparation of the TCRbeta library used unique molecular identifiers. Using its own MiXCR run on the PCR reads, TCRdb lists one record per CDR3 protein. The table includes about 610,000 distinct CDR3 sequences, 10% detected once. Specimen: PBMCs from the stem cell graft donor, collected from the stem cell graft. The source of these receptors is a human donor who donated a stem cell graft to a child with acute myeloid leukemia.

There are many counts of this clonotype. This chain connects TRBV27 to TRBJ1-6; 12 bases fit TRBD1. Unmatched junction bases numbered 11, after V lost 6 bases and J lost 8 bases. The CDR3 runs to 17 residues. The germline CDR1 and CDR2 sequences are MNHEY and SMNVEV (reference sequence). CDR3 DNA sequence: TGTGCCAGCAGATCCTCGGGACAGGGGGCATGGGATTCACCCCTCCACTTT. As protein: CASRSSGQGAWDSPLHF.

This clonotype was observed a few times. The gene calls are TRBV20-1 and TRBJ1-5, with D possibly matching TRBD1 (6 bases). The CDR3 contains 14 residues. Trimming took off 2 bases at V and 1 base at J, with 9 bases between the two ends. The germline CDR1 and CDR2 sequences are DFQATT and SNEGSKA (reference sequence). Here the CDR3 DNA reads TGCAGTGCTAGAACACAGGGAAGCAATCAGCCCCAGCATTTT. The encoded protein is CSARTQGSNQPQHF.

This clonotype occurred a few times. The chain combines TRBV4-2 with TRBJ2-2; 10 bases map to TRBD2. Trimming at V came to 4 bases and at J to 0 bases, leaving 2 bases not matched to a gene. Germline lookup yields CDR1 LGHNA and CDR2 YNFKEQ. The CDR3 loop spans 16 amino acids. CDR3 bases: TGTGCCAGCAGCCCGGGACTAGCGACGAACACCGGGGAGCTGTTTTTT. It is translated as CASSPGLATNTGELFF.

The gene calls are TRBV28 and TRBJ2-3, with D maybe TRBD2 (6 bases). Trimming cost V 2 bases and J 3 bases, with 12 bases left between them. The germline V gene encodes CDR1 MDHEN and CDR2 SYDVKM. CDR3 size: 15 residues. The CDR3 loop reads CASSLLPGVTDTQYF. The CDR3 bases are TGTGCCAGCAGTTTACTCCCGGGAGTGACAGATACGCAGTATTTT.

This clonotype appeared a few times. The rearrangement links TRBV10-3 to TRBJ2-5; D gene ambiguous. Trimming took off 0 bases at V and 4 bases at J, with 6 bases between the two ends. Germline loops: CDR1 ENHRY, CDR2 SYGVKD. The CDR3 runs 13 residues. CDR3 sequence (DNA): TGTGCCATCAGTGAGTCCTTAATAGAGACCCAGTACTTC. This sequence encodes CAISESLIETQYF.

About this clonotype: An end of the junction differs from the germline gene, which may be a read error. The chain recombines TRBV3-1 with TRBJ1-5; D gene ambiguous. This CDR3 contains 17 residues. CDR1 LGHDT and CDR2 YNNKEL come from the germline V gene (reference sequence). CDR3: CATSQDSPGSRNQPQHF. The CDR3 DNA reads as TGTGCCACCAGCCAAGATTCCCCGGGATCTCGCAATCAGCCCCAGCATTTT.

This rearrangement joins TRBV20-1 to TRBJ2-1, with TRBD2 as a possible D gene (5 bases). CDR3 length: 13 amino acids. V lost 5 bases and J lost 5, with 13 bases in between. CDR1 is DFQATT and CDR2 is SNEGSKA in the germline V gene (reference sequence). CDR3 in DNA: TGCAGTGCTGAACGTAGCGTAAACAATGAGCAGTTCTTC. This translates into CSAERSVNNEQFF.

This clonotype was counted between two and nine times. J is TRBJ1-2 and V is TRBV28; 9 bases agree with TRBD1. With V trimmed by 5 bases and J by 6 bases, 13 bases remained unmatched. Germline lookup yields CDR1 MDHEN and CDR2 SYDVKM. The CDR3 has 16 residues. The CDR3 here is CASSPGGTGTLHGYTF. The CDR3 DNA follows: TGTGCCAGCAGTCCCGGGGGGACAGGGACTTTGCATGGCTACACCTTC.

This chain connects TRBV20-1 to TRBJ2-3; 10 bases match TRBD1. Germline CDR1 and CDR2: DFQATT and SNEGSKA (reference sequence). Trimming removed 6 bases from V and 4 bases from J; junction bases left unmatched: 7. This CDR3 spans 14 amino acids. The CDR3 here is CSAPGTGVPDTQYF. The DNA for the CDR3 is TGCAGTGCGCCCGGGACAGGGGTCCCAGATACGCAGTATTTT.

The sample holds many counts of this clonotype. The CDR3 sequence: CASSLAKGSRDEQFF. The CDR3 nucleotides read TGCGCCAGCAGCTTGGCCAAAGGGTCTAGGGATGAGCAGTTCTTC. The V gene is TRBV5-1, the J gene TRBJ2-1; no reliable D call. There are 15 residues in the CDR3. V gave up 0 bases and J gave up 8 bases, with 15 bases separating them. Germline loops: CDR1 SGHRS, CDR2 YFSETQ.

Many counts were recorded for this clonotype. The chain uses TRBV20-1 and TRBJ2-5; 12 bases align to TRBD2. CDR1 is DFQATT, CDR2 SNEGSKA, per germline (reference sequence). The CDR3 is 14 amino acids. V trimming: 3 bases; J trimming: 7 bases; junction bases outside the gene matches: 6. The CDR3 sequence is CSARGLAGGGTQYF. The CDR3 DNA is TGCAGTGCTAGGGGACTAGCGGGTGGGGGGACCCAGTACTTC.

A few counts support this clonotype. Written as DNA, the CDR3 is TGTGCCAGCAGCGCTATCCAGGAGACCCAGTACTTC. This codes for CASSAIQETQYF. V gene TRBV7-9 combines with J gene TRBJ2-5; D not resolved. Trimming removed 5 bases from V and 5 bases from J, with 9 bases in between. CDR3 length equals 12 residues. The germline gives CDR1 SEHNR, CDR2 FQNEAQ (reference sequence).

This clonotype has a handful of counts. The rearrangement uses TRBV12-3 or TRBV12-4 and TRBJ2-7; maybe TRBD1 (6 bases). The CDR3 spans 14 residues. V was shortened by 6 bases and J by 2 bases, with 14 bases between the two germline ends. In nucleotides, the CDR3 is TGTGCCAGCAGGCCAACAGGGACCCCCTACGAGCAGTACTTC. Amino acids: CASRPTGTPYEQYF.

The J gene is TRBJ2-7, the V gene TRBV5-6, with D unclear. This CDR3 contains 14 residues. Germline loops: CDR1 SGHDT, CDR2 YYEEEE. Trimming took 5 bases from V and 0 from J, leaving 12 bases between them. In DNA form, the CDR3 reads TGTGCCAGCAGGATCCGCGGCAGCTCCTACGAGCAGTACTTC. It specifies CASRIRGSSYEQYF. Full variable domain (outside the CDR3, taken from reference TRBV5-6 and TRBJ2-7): DAGVTQSPTHLIKTRGQQVTLRCSPKSGHDTVSWYQQALGQGPQFIFQYYEEEERQRGNFPDRFSGHQFPNYSSELNVNALLLGDSALYLCASRIRGSSYEQYFGPGTRLTVT.

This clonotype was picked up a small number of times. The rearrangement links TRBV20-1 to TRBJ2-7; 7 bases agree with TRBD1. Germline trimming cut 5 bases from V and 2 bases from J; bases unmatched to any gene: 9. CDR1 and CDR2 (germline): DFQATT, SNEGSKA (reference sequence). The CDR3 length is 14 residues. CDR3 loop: CSALGDRPTYEQYF. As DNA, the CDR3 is TGCAGTGCTCTGGGGGACAGACCTACCTACGAGCAGTACTTC.

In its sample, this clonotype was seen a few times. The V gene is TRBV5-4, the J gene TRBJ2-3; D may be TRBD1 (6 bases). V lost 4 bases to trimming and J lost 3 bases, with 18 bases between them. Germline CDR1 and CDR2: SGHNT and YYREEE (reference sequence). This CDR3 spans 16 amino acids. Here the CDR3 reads CASSLQTGFSTDTQYF. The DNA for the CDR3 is TGTGCCAGCAGCCTTCAGACAGGTTTCTCAACAGATACGCAGTATTTT.

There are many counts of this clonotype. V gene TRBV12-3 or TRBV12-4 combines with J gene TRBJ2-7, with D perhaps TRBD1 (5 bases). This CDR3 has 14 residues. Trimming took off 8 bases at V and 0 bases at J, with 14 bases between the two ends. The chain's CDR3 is CASGSRDSSYEQYF. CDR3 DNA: TGTGCCAGCGGATCCAGGGATTCCTCCTACGAGCAGTACTTC.

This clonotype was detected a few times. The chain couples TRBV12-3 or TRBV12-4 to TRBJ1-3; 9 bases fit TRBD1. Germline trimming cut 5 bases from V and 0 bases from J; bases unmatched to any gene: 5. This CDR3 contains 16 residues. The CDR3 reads CASSRDRDDSGNTIYF. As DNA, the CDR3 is TGTGCCAGCAGTCGGGACAGGGACGACTCTGGAAACACCATATATTTT.

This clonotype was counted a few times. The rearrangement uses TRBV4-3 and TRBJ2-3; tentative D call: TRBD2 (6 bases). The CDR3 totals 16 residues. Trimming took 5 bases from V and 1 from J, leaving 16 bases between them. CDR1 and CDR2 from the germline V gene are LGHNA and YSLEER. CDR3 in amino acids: CASSESPGLRTDTQYF. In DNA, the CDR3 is TGCGCCAGCAGCGAAAGCCCGGGACTCCGCACAGATACGCAGTATTTT.

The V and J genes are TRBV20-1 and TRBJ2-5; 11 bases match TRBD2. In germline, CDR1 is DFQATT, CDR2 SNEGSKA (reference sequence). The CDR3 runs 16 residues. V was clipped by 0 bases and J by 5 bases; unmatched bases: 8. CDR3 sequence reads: CSARDLAGGVLETQYF. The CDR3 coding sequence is TGCAGTGCTAGAGATTTAGCGGGAGGGGTTCTTGAGACCCAGTACTTC.

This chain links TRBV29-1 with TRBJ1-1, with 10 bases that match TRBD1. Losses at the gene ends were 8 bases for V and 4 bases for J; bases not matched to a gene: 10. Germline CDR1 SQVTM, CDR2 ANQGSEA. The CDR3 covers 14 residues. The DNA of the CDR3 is TGCAGCCCCTCCGGACAGGGGGGAGGCACTGAAGCTTTCTTT. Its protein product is CSPSGQGGGTEAFF.